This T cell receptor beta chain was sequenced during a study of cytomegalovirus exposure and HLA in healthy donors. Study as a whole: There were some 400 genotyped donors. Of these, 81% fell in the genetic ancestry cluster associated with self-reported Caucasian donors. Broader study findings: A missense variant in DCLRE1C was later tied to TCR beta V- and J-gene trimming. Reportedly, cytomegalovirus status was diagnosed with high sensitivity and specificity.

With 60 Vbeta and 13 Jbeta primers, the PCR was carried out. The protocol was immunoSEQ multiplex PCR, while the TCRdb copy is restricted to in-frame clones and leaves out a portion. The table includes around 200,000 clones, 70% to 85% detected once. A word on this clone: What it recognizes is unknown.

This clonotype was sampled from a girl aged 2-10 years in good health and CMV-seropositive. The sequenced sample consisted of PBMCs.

DNA of the CDR3: TGTGCCAGCAGCTTATCGCCGGGGGTGGGGTACGAGCAGTACTTC. It encodes CASSLSPGVGYEQYF. The chain uses TRBV7-9 and TRBJ2-7; D might be TRBD2 (6 bases). Germline CDR1 is SEHNR and CDR2 is FQNEAQ (reference sequence). The CDR3 spans 15 residues. The V and J ends lost 2 bases and 4 bases respectively, with 15 bases between them.